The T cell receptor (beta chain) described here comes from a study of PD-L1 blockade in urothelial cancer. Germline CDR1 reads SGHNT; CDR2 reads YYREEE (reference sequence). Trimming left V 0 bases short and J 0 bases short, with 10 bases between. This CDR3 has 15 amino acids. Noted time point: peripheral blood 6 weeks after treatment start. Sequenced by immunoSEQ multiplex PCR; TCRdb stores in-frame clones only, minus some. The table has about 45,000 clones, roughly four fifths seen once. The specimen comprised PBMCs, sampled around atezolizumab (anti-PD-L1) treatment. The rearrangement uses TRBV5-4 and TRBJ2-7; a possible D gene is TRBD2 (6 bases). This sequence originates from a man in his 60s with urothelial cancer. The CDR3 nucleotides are TGTGCCAGCAGCTTGGCCGCGGGGAGCTCCTACGAGCAGTACTTC. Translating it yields CASSLAAGSSYEQYF.